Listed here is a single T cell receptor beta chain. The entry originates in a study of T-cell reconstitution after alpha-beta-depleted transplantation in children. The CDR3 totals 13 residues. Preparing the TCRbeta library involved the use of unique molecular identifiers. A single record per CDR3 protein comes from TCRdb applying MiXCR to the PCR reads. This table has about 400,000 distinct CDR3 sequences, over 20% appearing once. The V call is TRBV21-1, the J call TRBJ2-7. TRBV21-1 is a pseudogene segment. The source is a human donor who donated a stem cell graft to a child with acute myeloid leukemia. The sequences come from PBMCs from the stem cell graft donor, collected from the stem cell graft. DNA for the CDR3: TGTGCCAGCAGCAAAGGACCTATATACGAGCAGTACTTC. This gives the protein CASSKGPIYEQYF.